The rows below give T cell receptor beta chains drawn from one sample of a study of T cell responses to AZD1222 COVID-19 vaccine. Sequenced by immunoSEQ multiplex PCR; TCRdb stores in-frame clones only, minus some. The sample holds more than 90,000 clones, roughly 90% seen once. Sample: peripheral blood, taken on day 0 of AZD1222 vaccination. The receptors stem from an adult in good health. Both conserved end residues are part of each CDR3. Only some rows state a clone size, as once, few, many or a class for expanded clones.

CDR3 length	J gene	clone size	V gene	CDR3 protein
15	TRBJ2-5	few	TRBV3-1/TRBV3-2	CASSPPGRRGETQYF
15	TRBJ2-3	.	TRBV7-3	CASSLLGVSTDTQYF
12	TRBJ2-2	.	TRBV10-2	CASRDPWRELFF
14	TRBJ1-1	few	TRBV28	CASFGGQGARNAFF
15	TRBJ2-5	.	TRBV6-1	CASSEARRIQETQYF
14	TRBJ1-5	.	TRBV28	CASRDIQPNQPQHF
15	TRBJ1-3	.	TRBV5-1	CASSFAGTDPDTIYF
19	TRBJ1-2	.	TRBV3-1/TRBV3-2	CASSQDRWGGRGITFGYTF
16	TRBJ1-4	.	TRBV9	CASSPPPIRGNEKLFF
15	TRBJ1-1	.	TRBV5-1	CASSFTPGSRTEAFF
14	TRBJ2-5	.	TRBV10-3	CAISDGQGQETQYF
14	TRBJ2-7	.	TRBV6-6	CASSYFGTDYEQYF
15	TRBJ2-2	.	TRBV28	CASRGQGDNTGELFF
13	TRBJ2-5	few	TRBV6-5	CASSYSYQETQYF
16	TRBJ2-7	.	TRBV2	CASSGDRGLAGYEQYF
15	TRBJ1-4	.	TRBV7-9	CASSLVAGGLEKLFF
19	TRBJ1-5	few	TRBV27	CASSFGGQVGGRADQPQHF
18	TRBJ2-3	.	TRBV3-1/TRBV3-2	CASSPWTSGQGGTDTQYF
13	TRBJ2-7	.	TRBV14	CASSQSRGRQPYF
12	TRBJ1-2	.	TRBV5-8	CASSWTGFGYTF
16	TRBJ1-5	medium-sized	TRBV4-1	CASSQTSQGSNQPQHF
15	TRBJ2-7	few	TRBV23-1	CASSQTGPSSAWQYF
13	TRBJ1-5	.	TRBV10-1	CASSAAGNQPQHF
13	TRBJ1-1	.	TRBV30	CAWTSLQGTSAFF
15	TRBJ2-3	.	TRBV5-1	CASTLGTGLTDTQYF
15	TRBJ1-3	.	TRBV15	CATSRDMGSGNTIYF
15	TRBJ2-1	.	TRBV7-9	CASSLDLAGSNEQFF
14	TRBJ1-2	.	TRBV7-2	CASSPATGLGGYTF
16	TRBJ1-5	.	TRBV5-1	CASSPGGDRGNQPQHF
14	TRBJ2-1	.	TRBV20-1	CSASWPGRVDEQFF
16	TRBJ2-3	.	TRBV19	CASSRAGGAASDTQYF
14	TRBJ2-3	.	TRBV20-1	CSASLAGEGDTQYF
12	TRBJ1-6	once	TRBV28	CASTQGASPLHF
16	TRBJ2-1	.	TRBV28	CASSPTLGLAENEQFF
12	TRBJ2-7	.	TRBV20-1	CSASGVGNEQYF
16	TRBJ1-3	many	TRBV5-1	CASSLVPGANRNTIYF
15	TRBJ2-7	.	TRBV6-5	CASNKARGQGDEQYF
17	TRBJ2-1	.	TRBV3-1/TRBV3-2	CASSANDPISSDNEQFF
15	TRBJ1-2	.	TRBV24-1	CATSDPGGGNYGYTF
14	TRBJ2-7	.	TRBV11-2	CASSTLFSSYEQYF
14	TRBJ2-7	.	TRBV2	CASVRTSQYYEQYF
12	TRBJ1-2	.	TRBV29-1	CSVERGEGGYTF
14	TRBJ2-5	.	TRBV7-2	CASSLGGGRETQYF
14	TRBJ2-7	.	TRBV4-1	CASSHVGQYYEQYF
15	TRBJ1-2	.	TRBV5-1	CASSLNTLSNYGYTF
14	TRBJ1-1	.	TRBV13	CASSLRQRNTEAFF
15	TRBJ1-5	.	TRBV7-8	CASSSGQVSNQPQHF
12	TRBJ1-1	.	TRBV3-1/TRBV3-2	CASSLAQNEAFF
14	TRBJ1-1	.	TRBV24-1	CATSDWTGGTEAFF
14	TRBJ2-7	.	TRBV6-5	CASSYGQGGAEQYF
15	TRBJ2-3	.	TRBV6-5	CASTAVQGGADTQYF
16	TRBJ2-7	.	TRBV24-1	CATSDSFRGKAYEQYF
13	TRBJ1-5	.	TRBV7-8	CASSPGRDQPQHF
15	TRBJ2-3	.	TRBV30	CAWRTVGGFTDTQYF